A few counts support the clone carrying this TCR beta chain. Its antigen is undetermined. This sample was included in a study of identical twins. A universal primer binding site was introduced by template switching. The final cDNA contained unique molecular identifiers. TCRdb analysed the 5' RACE reads with MiXCR anew, one entry per CDR3 protein. Here the sample spans 1.5 million to 2 million distinct CDR3 sequences, about 30% being singletons. The CDR3 loop spans 14 amino acids. Looked up from germline, CDR1 is DFQATT and CDR2 is SNEGSKA (reference sequence). Study-level findings and limits: While abundant cord blood beta clonotypes carried fewer insertions, memory repertoires showed no such pattern. Twins' excess sharing was less marked for out-of-frame beta sequences. Invariant cells of the MAIT and iNKT types might have partly distorted the zero-insertion analyses.

The chain is built from TRBV20-1 and TRBJ2-1; 8 bases are shared with TRBD2. Judging by the DNA end, TRBJ2-7 fits better; the J call may be wrong. This clonotype originated in a newborn girl in good health. Sequenced material: cord blood. CDR3 bases: TGCAGTGCCCCAAGCGGGGGACACTACAATGAGCAGTACTTC. It encodes CSAPSGGHYNEQYF.